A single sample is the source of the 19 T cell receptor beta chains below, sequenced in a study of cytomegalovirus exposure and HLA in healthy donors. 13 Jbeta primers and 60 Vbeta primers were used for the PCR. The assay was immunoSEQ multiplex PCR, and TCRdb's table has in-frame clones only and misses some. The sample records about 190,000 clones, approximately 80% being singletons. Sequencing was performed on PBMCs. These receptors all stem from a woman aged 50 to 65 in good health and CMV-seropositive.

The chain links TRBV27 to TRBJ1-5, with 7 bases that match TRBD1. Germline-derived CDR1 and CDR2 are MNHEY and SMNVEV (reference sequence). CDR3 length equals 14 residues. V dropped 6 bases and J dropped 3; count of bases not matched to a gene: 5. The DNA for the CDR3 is TGTGCCAGCAGCCTTACAGGGGACAATCAGCCCCAGCATTTT. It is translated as CASSLTGDNQPQHF.

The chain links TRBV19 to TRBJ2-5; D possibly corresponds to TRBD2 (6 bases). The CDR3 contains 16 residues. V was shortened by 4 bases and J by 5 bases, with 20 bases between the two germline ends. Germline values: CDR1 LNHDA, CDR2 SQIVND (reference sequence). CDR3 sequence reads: CASSTFSSVVRETQYF. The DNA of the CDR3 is TGTGCCAGTAGTACCTTTTCTAGCGTGGTTCGGGAGACCCAGTACTTC.

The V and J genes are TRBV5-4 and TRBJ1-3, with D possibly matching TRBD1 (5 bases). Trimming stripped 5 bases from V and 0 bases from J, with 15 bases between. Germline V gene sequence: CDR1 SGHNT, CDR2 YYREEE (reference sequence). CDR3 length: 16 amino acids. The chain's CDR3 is CASSPGRGGSGNTIYF. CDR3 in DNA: TGTGCCAGCAGTCCGGGGAGGGGTGGCTCTGGAAACACCATATATTTT.

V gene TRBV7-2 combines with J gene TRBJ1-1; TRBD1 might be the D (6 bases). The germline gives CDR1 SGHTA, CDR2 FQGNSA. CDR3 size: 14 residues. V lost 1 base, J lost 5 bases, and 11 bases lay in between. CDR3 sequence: CASSLGTGYTEAFF. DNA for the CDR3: TGTGCCAGCAGCTTAGGAACAGGGTATACTGAAGCTTTCTTT.

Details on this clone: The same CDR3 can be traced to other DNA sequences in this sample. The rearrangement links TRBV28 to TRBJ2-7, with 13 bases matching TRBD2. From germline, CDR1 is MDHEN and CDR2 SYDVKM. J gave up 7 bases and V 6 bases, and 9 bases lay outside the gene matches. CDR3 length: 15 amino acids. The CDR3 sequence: CASSGTSGALYEQYF. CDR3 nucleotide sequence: TGTGCCAGCAGCGGGACTAGCGGGGCCCTCTATGAGCAGTACTTC.

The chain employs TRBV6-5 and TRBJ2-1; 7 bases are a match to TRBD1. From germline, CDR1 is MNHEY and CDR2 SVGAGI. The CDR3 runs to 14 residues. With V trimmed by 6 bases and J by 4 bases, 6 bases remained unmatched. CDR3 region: CASSPGQTYNEQFF. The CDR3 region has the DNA TGTGCCAGCAGCCCGGGACAGACTTACAATGAGCAGTTCTTC.

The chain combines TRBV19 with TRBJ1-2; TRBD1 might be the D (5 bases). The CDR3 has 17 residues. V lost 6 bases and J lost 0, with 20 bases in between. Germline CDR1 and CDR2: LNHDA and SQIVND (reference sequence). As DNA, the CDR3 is TGTGCCAGTAGCGACCCCCGGGGGAGTGCGGCTAACTATGGCTACACCTTC. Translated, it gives CASSDPRGSAANYGYTF.

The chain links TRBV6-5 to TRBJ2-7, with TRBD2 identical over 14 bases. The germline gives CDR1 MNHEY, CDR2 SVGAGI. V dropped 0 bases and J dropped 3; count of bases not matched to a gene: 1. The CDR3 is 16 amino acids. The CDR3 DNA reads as TGTGCCAGCAGTTACTCCGGGACTAGCGGGGGCTACGAGCAGTACTTC. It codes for CASSYSGTSGGYEQYF.

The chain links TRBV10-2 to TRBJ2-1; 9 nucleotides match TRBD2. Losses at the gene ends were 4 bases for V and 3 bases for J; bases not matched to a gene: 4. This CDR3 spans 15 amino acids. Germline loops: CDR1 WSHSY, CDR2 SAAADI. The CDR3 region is CASSVGRGGYNEQFF. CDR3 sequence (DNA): TGCGCCAGCAGTGTCGGGCGGGGGGGCTACAATGAGCAGTTCTTC.

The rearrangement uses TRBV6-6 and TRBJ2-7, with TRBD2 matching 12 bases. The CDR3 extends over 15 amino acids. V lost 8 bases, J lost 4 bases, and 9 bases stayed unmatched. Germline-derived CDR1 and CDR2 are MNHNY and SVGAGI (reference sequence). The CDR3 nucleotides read TGTGCCAGCCGAACGGGGACTAGCGGGTTGTACGAGCAGTACTTC. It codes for CASRTGTSGLYEQYF.

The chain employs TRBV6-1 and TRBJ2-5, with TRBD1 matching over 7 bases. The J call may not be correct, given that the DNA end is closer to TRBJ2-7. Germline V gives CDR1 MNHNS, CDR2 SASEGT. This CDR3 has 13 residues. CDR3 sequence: CATVRDSSYEQYF. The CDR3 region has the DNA TGTGCCACGGTCCGGGACAGCTCCTACGAGCAGTACTTC.

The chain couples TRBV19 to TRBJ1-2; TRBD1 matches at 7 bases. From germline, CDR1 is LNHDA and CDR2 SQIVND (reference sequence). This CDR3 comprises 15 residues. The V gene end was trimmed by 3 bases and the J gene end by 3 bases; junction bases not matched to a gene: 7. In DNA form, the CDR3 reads TGTGCCAGTAGTATGGCGACCGGGACAGACTATGGCTACACCTTC. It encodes CASSMATGTDYGYTF.

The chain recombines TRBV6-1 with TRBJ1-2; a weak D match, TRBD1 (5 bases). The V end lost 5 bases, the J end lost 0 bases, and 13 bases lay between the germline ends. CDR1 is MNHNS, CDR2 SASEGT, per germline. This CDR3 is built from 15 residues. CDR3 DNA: TGTGCCAGCAGTAATCTACAGGTGGCTAACTATGGCTACACCTTC. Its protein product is CASSNLQVANYGYTF.

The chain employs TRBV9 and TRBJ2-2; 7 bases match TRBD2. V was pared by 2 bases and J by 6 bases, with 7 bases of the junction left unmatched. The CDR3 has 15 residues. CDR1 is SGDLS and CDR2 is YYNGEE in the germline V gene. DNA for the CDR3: TGTGCCAGCAGCGTGAACTCAGGACTAGCCGGGGAGCTGTTTTTT. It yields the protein CASSVNSGLAGELFF.

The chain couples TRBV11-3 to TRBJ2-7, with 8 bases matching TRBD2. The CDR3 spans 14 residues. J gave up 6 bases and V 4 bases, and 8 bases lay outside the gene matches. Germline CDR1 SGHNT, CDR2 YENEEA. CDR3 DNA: TGTGCCAGCAGCTCCGGGGGGGTAGAAGGCGAGCAGTACTTC. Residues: CASSSGGVEGEQYF.

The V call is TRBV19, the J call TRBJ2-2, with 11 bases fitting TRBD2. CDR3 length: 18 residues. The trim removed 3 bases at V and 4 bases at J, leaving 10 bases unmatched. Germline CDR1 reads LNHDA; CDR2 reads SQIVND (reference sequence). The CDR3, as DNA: TGTGCCAGTAGTATTGATCTAGCGGGGGGCCTTCTCACCGGGGAGCTGTTTTTT. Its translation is CASSIDLAGGLLTGELFF. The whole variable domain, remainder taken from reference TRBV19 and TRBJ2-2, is DGGITQSPKYLFRKEGQNVTLSCEQNLNHDAMYWYRQDPGQGLRLIYYSQIVNDFQKGDIAEGYSVSREKKESFPLTVTSAQKNPTAFYLCASSIDLAGGLLTGELFFGEGSRLTVL.

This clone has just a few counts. This chain's CDR3 is CASSRGAKARAFF. The CDR3 DNA is TGTGCCAGCAGCCGCGGGGCCAAGGCGAGGGCTTTCTTT. The chain joins TRBV6-5 to TRBJ1-1, with D possibly matching TRBD1 (5 bases). CDR1 and CDR2 (germline): MNHEY, SVGAGI. Trimming stripped 6 bases from V and 11 bases from J, with 19 bases between. The CDR3 is 13 residues long.

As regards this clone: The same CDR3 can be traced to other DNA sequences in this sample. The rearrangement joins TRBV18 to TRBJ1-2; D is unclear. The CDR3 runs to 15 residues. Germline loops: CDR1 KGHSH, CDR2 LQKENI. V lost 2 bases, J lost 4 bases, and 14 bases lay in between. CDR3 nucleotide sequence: TGTGCCAGCTCACCAGGAATGAGAGAGGGCTATGGCTACACCTTC. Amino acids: CASSPGMREGYGYTF.

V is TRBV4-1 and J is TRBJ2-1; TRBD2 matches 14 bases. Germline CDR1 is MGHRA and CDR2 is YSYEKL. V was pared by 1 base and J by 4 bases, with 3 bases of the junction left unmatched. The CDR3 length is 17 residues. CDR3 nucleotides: TGCGCCAGCAGCCAAGGACTAGCGGGGGGGCAGTACAATGAGCAGTTCTTC. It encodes CASSQGLAGGQYNEQFF.